Each of the 19 T cell receptor beta chains below was sequenced from the same sample in a study of blood T cell repertoires in COVID-19. Data came from immunoSEQ multiplex PCR; TCRdb stores just in-frame clones and leaves some out. The repertoire includes 400,000 to 450,000 clones, about nine tenths of them detected once, and around an eighth sits in the top ten. Sequences were obtained from peripheral blood. The receptors were gathered from a woman between 50 and 59 years old with COVID-19, enrolled during active disease.

The chain employs TRBV6-1 and TRBJ1-3; TRBD1 agrees at 7 bases. Germline CDR1 reads MNHNS; CDR2 reads SASEGT. The CDR3 extends over 16 amino acids. V lost 4 bases, J lost 0 bases, and 6 bases stayed unmatched. The CDR3 DNA follows: TGTGCCAGCAGTGCCGGGACAGTATTCTCTGGAAACACCATATATTTT. Its translation is CASSAGTVFSGNTIYF.

The chain has TRBV3-1 (or the pseudogene TRBV3-2) and TRBJ1-1, with 10 bases matching TRBD1. Losses at the gene ends were 2 bases for V and 11 bases for J; bases not matched to a gene: 5. The CDR3 covers 13 residues. CDR1 and CDR2 (germline): LGHDT, YNNKEL (reference sequence). The CDR3 DNA reads TGTGCCAGCAGCCAACCCGGGACAGGGGTGGCTTTCTTT. Amino acids: CASSQPGTGVAFF.

This clone was found once. The chain uses TRBV10-1 and TRBJ2-1, with D tentatively TRBD1 (5 bases). This CDR3 has 15 residues. Between the trimmed V and J ends, which lost 3 bases and 4 bases, there was a span of 13 bases. Per germline, CDR1 WNHNN and CDR2 SYGVQD (reference sequence). This CDR3 reads CASSDPGAPYNEQFF. CDR3 sequence (DNA): TGCGCCAGCAGTGACCCTGGGGCCCCTTACAATGAGCAGTTCTTC.

The rearrangement uses TRBV19 and TRBJ1-2; 7 positions agree with TRBD1. The CDR3 is 13 amino acids. Trimming at V came to 7 bases and at J to 2 bases, leaving 4 bases not matched to a gene. From germline, CDR1 is LNHDA and CDR2 SQIVND (reference sequence). The CDR3 region is CASNLGQNYGYTF. The CDR3 DNA follows: TGTGCCAGTAACCTGGGACAGAACTATGGCTACACCTTC.

The genes are TRBV12-3 or TRBV12-4 and TRBJ1-5; tentative D call: TRBD1 (5 bases). The CDR3 spans 12 residues. Between the trimmed V and J ends, which lost 6 bases and 5 bases, there was a span of 8 bases. CDR3 nucleotide sequence: TGTGCCAGCAGCCAGGGTGATCAGCCCCAGCATTTT. This codes for CASSQGDQPQHF.

The V gene is TRBV4-1, the J gene TRBJ2-1; D is possibly TRBD2 (5 bases). V shed 0 bases and J shed 4 bases, with 13 bases lying between them. Germline values: CDR1 MGHRA, CDR2 YSYEKL. The CDR3 length is 16 residues. CDR3 in amino acids: CASSQDPDLIYNEQFF. As DNA, the CDR3 is TGCGCCAGCAGCCAAGATCCGGACTTGATATACAATGAGCAGTTCTTC.

The chain recombines TRBV6-5 with TRBJ2-7; D gene ambiguous. This CDR3 is built from 16 residues. Trimming cost V 1 base and J 4 bases, with 17 bases left between them. Germline assignment: CDR1 MNHEY and CDR2 SVGAGI. This CDR3 is CASSYYLLNSQYEQYF. The DNA for the CDR3 is TGTGCCAGCAGTTACTACCTACTTAACTCCCAATACGAGCAGTACTTC.

The chain is built from TRBV13 and TRBJ2-3, with D possibly matching TRBD2 (5 bases). V shed 6 bases and J shed 2 bases, with 15 bases lying between them. The CDR3 covers 15 residues. Germline CDR1 is PRHDT and CDR2 is FYEKMQ (reference sequence). CDR3 loop: CASSFRTSHTDTQYF. For the CDR3, the DNA is TGTGCCAGCAGTTTCCGGACTTCACACACAGATACGCAGTATTTT.

The chain couples TRBV23-1 to TRBJ1-2; 7 bases map to TRBD1. Being an ORF, TRBV23-1 has a function that is uncertain. Trimming removed 6 bases from V and 4 bases from J; junction bases left unmatched: 8. The CDR3 runs to 14 residues. The chain's CDR3 is CASRRQGQFYGYTF. Here the CDR3 DNA reads TGCGCCAGCAGGCGACAGGGACAGTTCTATGGCTACACCTTC.

The chain couples TRBV19 to TRBJ2-1, with TRBD1 identical over 9 bases. This CDR3 contains 14 residues. Looked up from germline, CDR1 is LNHDA and CDR2 is SQIVND (reference sequence). J gave up 5 bases and V 7 bases, and 6 bases lay outside the gene matches. CDR3 coding DNA: TGTGCCAGTACCTCTGGGACAGGGAACAATGAGCAGTTCTTC. Translation gives CASTSGTGNNEQFF.

This chain links TRBV29-1 with TRBJ1-6, with no clear D. The CDR3 is 16 residues long. Germline CDR1 SQVTM, CDR2 ANQGSEA. The CDR3: CSHPFEQDSYNSPLHF. The CDR3 coding sequence is TGCAGTCACCCCTTTGAGCAGGACTCCTATAATTCACCCCTCCACTTT.

This clone was recorded only once. The chain joins TRBV12-3 or TRBV12-4 to TRBJ2-7; 7 bases line up with TRBD2. This CDR3 has 13 residues. Losses at the gene ends were 8 bases for V and 2 bases for J; bases not matched to a gene: 6. This chain's CDR3 is CASAPGLTYEQYF. The CDR3, as DNA: TGTGCCAGCGCTCCGGGACTAACCTACGAGCAGTACTTC.

The chain has TRBV18 and TRBJ2-7; 9 nucleotides agree with TRBD1. V was clipped by 3 bases and J by 1 base; unmatched bases: 4. The germline V gene has CDR1 KGHSH and CDR2 LQKENI. The length of the CDR3 is 15 residues. The CDR3 protein is CASSPHRGPSYEQYF. CDR3 bases: TGTGCCAGCTCACCCCACAGGGGGCCTTCCTACGAGCAGTACTTC.

This clone was detected a few times. This chain links TRBV3-1 (or the pseudogene TRBV3-2) with TRBJ1-1; 7 bases are a match to TRBD1. V gave up 4 bases and J gave up 8 bases; unmatched junction bases: 7. CDR1 LGHDT and CDR2 YNNKEL come from the germline V gene (reference sequence). The length of the CDR3 is 13 residues. As DNA, the CDR3 is TGTGCCAGCAGCCCGAGTCGACAGGGAGAAGCTTTCTTT. Amino acids: CASSPSRQGEAFF.

This clone was seen once. The chain employs TRBV18 and TRBJ2-2, with D tentatively TRBD1 (5 bases). The CDR3 length is 16 residues. Germline lookup yields CDR1 KGHSH and CDR2 LQKENI. V was clipped by 0 bases and J by 0 bases, with 8 bases between them. The CDR3 DNA follows: TGTGCCAGCTCACCACCGACAGTCGCGAACACCGGGGAGCTGTTTTTT. Translating it yields CASSPPTVANTGELFF.

V usage is TRBV24-1 and J usage is TRBJ2-3, with TRBD1 identical over 10 bases. CDR3 length: 16 amino acids. Trimming removed 5 bases from V and 1 base from J; junction bases left unmatched: 5. CDR1 is KGHDR and CDR2 is SFDVKD in the germline V gene. In DNA form, the CDR3 reads TGTGCCACCAGTGGTCGGGGGACAGGGGGCACAGATACGCAGTATTTT. Its protein is CATSGRGTGGTDTQYF.

The chain has TRBV30 and TRBJ1-2; D ambiguous. CDR3 length: 12 amino acids. Germline V CDR1 and CDR2: GTSNPN, SVGIG (reference sequence). Trimming cost V 2 bases and J 1 base, with 5 bases left between them. CDR3 sequence (DNA): TGTGCCTGGAGTTTAGTTAACTATGGCTACACCTTC. Its protein product is CAWSLVNYGYTF.

This clone showed up just a few times. One junction end does not reproduce the germline sequence, and a read error may be involved. The chain uses TRBV5-6 and TRBJ1-6; 10 nucleotides agree with TRBD1. This CDR3 is 16 amino acids long. Germline V lookup: CDR1 SGHDT, CDR2 YYEEEE. CDR3 region: CASTLAGQGLGSPLHF. The CDR3, as DNA: TGTGCCAGCACCTTGGCGGGACAGGGGTTAGGGTCACCCCTCCACTTT.

This chain links TRBV11-2 with TRBJ2-7, with 7 bases that match TRBD1. Trimming cost V 1 base and J 7 bases; bases outside gene matches: 7. The CDR3 is 14 residues long. Germline-derived CDR1 and CDR2 are SGHAT and FQNNGV. The CDR3 DNA follows: TGTGCCAGCAGCTTAGGTGGGACAGCAGAAGAGCAGTACTTC. This translates into CASSLGGTAEEQYF.